This T cell receptor (beta chain) was observed in a study of T cell responses to AZD1222 COVID-19 vaccine. Whole-study findings and limits: A mostly white British donor set with more females was recruited, and clonal diversity was possibly underestimated. Repertoire collection took place solely once the T cell response had peaked.

Comment on this clone: What it binds is unknown.

Sequencing used immunoSEQ multiplex PCR; TCRdb keeps in-frame clones, though not all of them. The table lists 79,000 or so clones, about nine tenths of them singletons. Trimming took off 0 bases at V and 2 bases at J, with 22 bases between the two ends. This CDR3 comprises 20 residues. Germline V gene data show CDR1 as SGHNT and CDR2 as YENEEA. The receptor was derived from an adult who received the AZD1222 COVID-19 vaccine. The chain uses TRBV11-3 and TRBJ2-2; unclear D gene. The source material was peripheral blood, sampled 28 days after the second AZD1222 dose. The CDR3 DNA follows: TGTGCCAGCAGCTTAGAAGTCTTCGACCCTCGGCGGCAAAACACCGGGGAGCTGTTTTTT. As protein: CASSLEVFDPRRQNTGELFF.